Sequencing of this T cell receptor beta chain was carried out in a study of Ad26.COV2.S vaccination and SARS-CoV-2 variants. Measured with immunoSEQ multiplex PCR; TCRdb has only the in-frame clones, and not every one. The sample shows approximately 350,000 clones, 80% to 90% of them seen only once. A single count supports this clone. With 4 bases clipped from V and 6 bases from J, the junction kept 10 bases outside the gene matches. The CDR3 loop spans 16 amino acids. CDR1 is SGHRS, CDR2 YFSETQ, per germline. The treatment denotes: about 20 received Ad26.COV2.S at low or high dose, single or two shots; 5 received placebo; per-sample allocation not given. Collection of samples fell on day 63 after the first vaccine or placebo injection. The study used a vaccine consisting of an Ad26 vector that expressed Wuhan-strain SARS-CoV-2 spike.

The input for sequencing was peripheral blood, taken in a trial of Ad26.COV2.S vaccine versus placebo. This chain connects TRBV5-1 to TRBJ2-2; 9 nucleotides agree with TRBD2. This TCR was recovered from a person aged 18-65 years who received the Ad26.COV2.S COVID-19 vaccine or a placebo. The CDR3 DNA follows: TGCGCCAGCAGCCCCCCTAGCGGGGCCGGATCCGGGGAGCTGTTTTTT. It is translated as CASSPPSGAGSGELFF.